The 22 T cell receptor beta chains below all came from one sample that was sequenced in a study of T cells in Graves' hyperthyroidism and ophthalmopathy. Using RNA transcripts as the source, TCR beta CDR3 regions were amplified. The primer set for the first-round RT-PCR of the TCR CDR3 was HTBI. In TCRdb, the multiplex PCR reads were re-called with MiXCR into one record per CDR3 protein. This table has some 770,000 distinct CDR3 sequences, about 15% appearing once. The specimen sequenced was blood. These receptors all come from a man in his late teens or twenties with Graves' hyperthyroidism.

This clonotype was observed at least ten times. The chain recombines TRBV11-2 with TRBJ2-2; 12 nucleotides match TRBD2. The CDR3 length is 16 residues. Germline CDR1 reads SGHAT; CDR2 reads FQNNGV. With V trimmed by 3 bases and J by 7 bases, 6 bases remained unmatched. This CDR3 reads CASSFLAGGPYGELFF. The CDR3 region has the DNA TGTGCCAGCAGCTTTCTAGCGGGAGGGCCTTACGGGGAGCTGTTTTTT.

This clonotype was counted many times. This chain links TRBV12-3 or TRBV12-4 with TRBJ1-1, with 7 bases that match TRBD1. This CDR3 has 18 residues. The V gene end was trimmed by 0 bases and the J gene end by 5 bases; junction bases not matched to a gene: 15. CDR3 amino acids: CASSLALLGQGVGTEAFF. The CDR3 nucleotides are TGTGCCAGCAGTTTAGCGCTCTTGGGGCAGGGGGTGGGGACTGAAGCTTTCTTT.

This clonotype was detected a few times. The chain has TRBV20-1 and TRBJ2-1, with TRBD2 matching 11 bases. Unmatched junction bases numbered 11, after V lost 5 bases and J lost 8 bases. The CDR3 length is 15 residues. The germline CDR1 and CDR2 sequences are DFQATT and SNEGSKA (reference sequence). The CDR3 loop is CSARLAGGPYDEQFF. CDR3 sequence (DNA): TGCAGTGCTCGATTAGCGGGAGGGCCTTACGATGAGCAGTTCTTC.

The chain links TRBV4-1 to TRBJ2-1; 9 bases are shared with TRBD2. After removal of 8 bases from V and 1 base from J, the junction contained 15 bases not matched to a gene. The germline V gene encodes CDR1 MGHRA and CDR2 YSYEKL. CDR3 size: 18 residues. The CDR3 DNA reads TGCGCCAGCGCCCCCCTTCTAGCGGGGTCCGTGTCCTACAATGAGCAGTTCTTC. Translated, it gives CASAPLLAGSVSYNEQFF.

In this sample, this clonotype turned up a few times. J is TRBJ1-1 and V is TRBV4-2; a possible D gene is TRBD1 (6 bases). V was pared by 3 bases and J by 11 bases, with 16 bases between. This CDR3 spans 13 amino acids. Germline V CDR1 and CDR2: LGHNA, YNFKEQ. This CDR3 reads CASSQSGTSAAFF. CDR3 nucleotide sequence: TGTGCCAGCAGCCAGAGCGGGACATCCGCCGCTTTCTTT.

The V call is TRBV10-2, the J call TRBJ2-7; 10 bases are shared with TRBD2. Germline-derived CDR1 and CDR2 are WSHSY and SAAADI. The CDR3 has 15 residues. The ends lost 3 bases at V and 3 bases at J; junction bases unmatched: 5. The CDR3: CASSDLASGSYEQYF. CDR3 coding DNA: TGCGCCAGCAGTGATCTTGCTAGCGGGAGCTACGAGCAGTACTTC.

This clonotype came up many times. The gene calls are TRBV6-2 or TRBV6-3 and TRBJ2-7; TRBD1 matches at 7 bases. The CDR3 sequence is 15 residues long. The J segment lost 1 base and the V segment lost 8 bases, leaving 11 bases of the junction unmatched. The germline V gene encodes CDR1 MNHEY and CDR2 SVGEGT. The chain's CDR3 is CASEDWTGRSYEQYF. CDR3 DNA sequence: TGTGCCAGCGAGGATTGGACAGGTCGATCCTACGAGCAGTACTTC.

Only a few counts were recorded for this clonotype. V is TRBV12-3 or TRBV12-4 and J is TRBJ2-7; 11 bases match TRBD1. Trimming took 2 bases from V and 4 from J; bases not matched to a gene: 13. This CDR3 region has 18 residues. The CDR3 coding sequence is TGTGCCAGCAGTTTAAGAACCGGGGGACAGGGGGATATGTACGAGCAGTACTTC. Its protein is CASSLRTGGQGDMYEQYF.

This clonotype came up many times. The V gene is TRBV2, the J gene TRBJ2-1; D remains ambiguous. The CDR3 is 10 amino acids. V was clipped by 4 bases and J by 12 bases, with 7 bases between them. Germline CDR1 SNHLY, CDR2 FYNNEI. CDR3 sequence: CASSAWGQFF. Written as DNA, the CDR3 is TGTGCCAGCAGTGCATGGGGGCAGTTCTTC. Full variable domain (outside the CDR3, taken from reference TRBV2 and TRBJ2-1): EPEVTQTPSHQVTQMGQEVILRCVPISNHLYFYWYRQILGQKVEFLVSFYNNEISEKSEIFDDQFSVERPDGSNFTLKIRSTKLEDSAMYFCASSAWGQFFGPGTRLTVL.

This clonotype was found many times. The chain uses TRBV7-2 and TRBJ2-2, with 9 positions matching TRBD1. Germline loops: CDR1 SGHTA, CDR2 FQGNSA. V lost 3 bases, J lost 4 bases, and 3 bases stayed unmatched. The CDR3 runs to 15 residues. For the CDR3, the DNA is TGTGCCAGCAGCTTCGGGACAGGGCCCACCGGGGAGCTGTTTTTT. Its protein product is CASSFGTGPTGELFF.

This clonotype was recorded at least ten times. This rearrangement joins TRBV6-6 to TRBJ2-1, with TRBD2 as a possible D gene (6 bases). Germline V gene data show CDR1 as MNHNY and CDR2 as SVGAGI (reference sequence). V was pared by 2 bases and J by 4 bases, with 12 bases between. This CDR3 comprises 15 residues. CDR3 in DNA: TGTGCCAGCAGTTACGGTGCGACTAGTTACAATGAGCAGTTCTTC. This translates into CASSYGATSYNEQFF.

There are many counts of this clonotype. This rearrangement joins TRBV7-9 to TRBJ2-5; D perhaps matches TRBD2 (5 bases). Trimming removed 3 bases at V and 5 bases at J, with 19 bases between. The CDR3 consists of 16 residues. Germline V gives CDR1 SEHNR, CDR2 FQNEAQ (reference sequence). The CDR3 spells CASSLRRLGVQETQYF. The CDR3 coding sequence is TGTGCCAGCAGCTTGAGGAGGCTAGGCGTGCAGGAGACCCAGTACTTC.

The genes are TRBV4-3 and TRBJ2-1; D is unclear. Germline V gene sequence: CDR1 LGHNA, CDR2 YSLEER. CDR3 length: 16 amino acids. V lost 1 base and J 4 bases, leaving 14 bases between the germline ends. The CDR3 region has the DNA TGCGCCAGCAGCCAAGTGTCCAGGTTACTTTACAATGAGCAGTTCTTC. Protein: CASSQVSRLLYNEQFF.

This clonotype was observed at least ten times. The rearrangement uses TRBV5-1 and TRBJ2-3; D is possibly TRBD2 (5 bases). Germline-derived CDR1 and CDR2 are SGHRS and YFSETQ. CDR3 size: 15 residues. The V end was cut by 0 bases, the J end by 0 bases, with 8 bases between. CDR3: CASSLGRTSTDTQYF. The CDR3 nucleotides are TGCGCCAGCAGCTTGGGACGGACTAGCACAGATACGCAGTATTTT.

This clonotype turned up a few times. This chain connects TRBV19 to TRBJ2-1; the D call may be TRBD1 or TRBD2 (5 bases each). Germline CDR1 and CDR2: LNHDA and SQIVND (reference sequence). Between the trimmed V and J ends, which lost 1 base and 2 bases, there was a span of 9 bases. This CDR3 has 15 residues. Here the CDR3 DNA reads TGTGCCAGTAGTATAGGGGACGGACCCTACAATGAGCAGTTCTTC. It is translated as CASSIGDGPYNEQFF.

This clonotype was detected a few times. The chain recombines TRBV7-9 with TRBJ2-1; 8 nucleotides line up with TRBD2. Unmatched junction bases numbered 12, after V lost 5 bases and J lost 9 bases. The CDR3 runs to 15 residues. The germline V gene encodes CDR1 SEHNR and CDR2 FQNEAQ (reference sequence). The CDR3 is CASSPAGREVGEQFF. Written as DNA, the CDR3 is TGTGCCAGCAGCCCGGCTGGGCGGGAGGTCGGTGAGCAGTTCTTC.

The rearrangement uses TRBV20-1 and TRBJ2-1, with TRBD2 matching 13 bases. The CDR3 consists of 20 residues. V shed 3 bases, J shed 7 bases, and the junction held 21 bases outside the gene matches. CDR1 and CDR2 (germline): DFQATT, SNEGSKA (reference sequence). The CDR3: CSASMNRRLAGGQYGNEQFF. In DNA, the CDR3 is TGCAGTGCTAGTATGAATCGCCGACTAGCGGGAGGTCAATATGGGAATGAGCAGTTCTTC.

This rearrangement joins TRBV9 to TRBJ1-1; D unresolved. The CDR3 is made up of 13 amino acids. Trimming removed 0 bases at V and 6 bases at J, with 9 bases between. Germline CDR1 reads SGDLS; CDR2 reads YYNGEE. CDR3 sequence (DNA): TGTGCCAGCAGCGTAGAGGGATATTCTGAAGCTTTCTTT. It specifies CASSVEGYSEAFF.

The rearrangement links TRBV4-3 to TRBJ1-6, with D possibly TRBD1 on 6 matching bases. CDR1 LGHNA and CDR2 YSLEER come from the germline V gene. The CDR3 runs 15 residues. V was cut by 6 bases and J by 4 bases, with 13 bases left in between. Here the CDR3 DNA reads TGCGCCAGCAGTAGGGGGGGAGCTTATAATTCACCCCTCCACTTT. This translates into CASSRGGAYNSPLHF.

The chain joins TRBV20-1 to TRBJ2-3; 7 bases match TRBD2. V shed 1 base and J 0 bases; nucleotides not matched to a gene: 4. The V gene's germline CDR1 is DFQATT and CDR2 SNEGSKA (reference sequence). The CDR3 is 15 residues long. The CDR3 DNA reads as TGCAGTGCTAGAGCTCCAGCGGGAAGCACAGATACGCAGTATTTT. Its translation: CSARAPAGSTDTQYF.

A word on this clonotype: Lacking the conserved final phenylalanine or tryptophan, this CDR3 likely reflects a read error. The V and J genes are TRBV29-1 and TRBJ1-1; D may be TRBD1 (5 bases). The CDR3 has 11 residues. The V gene's germline CDR1 is SQVTM and CDR2 ANQGSEA. V was cut by 8 bases and J by 5 bases, with 12 bases left in between. The DNA for the CDR3 is TGCAGCCTCTATGGGGGGACTGAAGCTTTCCTT. Its translation is CSLYGGTEAFL.

The rearrangement uses TRBV18 and TRBJ2-5; TRBD2 might be the D (6 bases). CDR1 and CDR2 from the germline V gene are KGHSH and LQKENI. The ends were cut back, 0 bases at V and 5 bases at J, with 10 bases in the middle. The CDR3 is 14 residues long. The CDR3 is CASSPPIAAETQYF. CDR3 coding DNA: TGTGCCAGCTCACCACCGATAGCGGCGGAGACCCAGTACTTC. Drawing the rest from reference TRBV18 and TRBJ2-5, the complete variable domain is NAGVMQNPRHLVRRRGQEARLRCSPMKGHSHVYWYRQLPEEGLKFMVYLQKENIIDESGMPKERFSAEFPKEGPSILRIQQVVRGDSAAYFCASSPPIAAETQYFGPGTRLLVL.